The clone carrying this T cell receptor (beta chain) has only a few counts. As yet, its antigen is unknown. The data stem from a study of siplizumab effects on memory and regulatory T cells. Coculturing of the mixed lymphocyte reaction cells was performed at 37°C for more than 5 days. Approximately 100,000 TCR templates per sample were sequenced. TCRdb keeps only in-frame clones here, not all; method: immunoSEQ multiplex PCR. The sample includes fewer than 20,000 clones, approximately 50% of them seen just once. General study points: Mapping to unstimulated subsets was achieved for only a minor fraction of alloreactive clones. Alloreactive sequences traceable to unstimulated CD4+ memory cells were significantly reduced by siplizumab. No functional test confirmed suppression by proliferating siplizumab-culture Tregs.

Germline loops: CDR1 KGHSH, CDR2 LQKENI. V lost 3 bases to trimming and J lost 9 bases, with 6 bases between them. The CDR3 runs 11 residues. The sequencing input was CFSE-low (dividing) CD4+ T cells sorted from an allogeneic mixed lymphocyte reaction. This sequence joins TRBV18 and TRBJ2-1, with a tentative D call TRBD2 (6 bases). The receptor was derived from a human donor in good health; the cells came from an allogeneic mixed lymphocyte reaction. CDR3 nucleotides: TGTGCCAGCTCACCGGAGGGTGAGCAGTTCTTC. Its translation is CASSPEGEQFF.